This is a list of T cell receptor beta chains from one sample in a study of OX40 agonist ivuxolimab in advanced cancers. Assay: immunoSEQ multiplex PCR; the TCRdb copy retains only in-frame clones and omits some. The sample includes tens of thousands of clones, roughly four fifths of them seen just once. The material sequenced was CD4+ or CD8+ T cells sorted from blood, taken in a trial of the OX40 agonist ivuxolimab. These receptors were taken from an adult with an advanced solid tumor such as melanoma, head and neck, liver or kidney cancer. CDR3s include the opening cysteine and the closing phenylalanine or tryptophan. The D gene is left open where the match is weak. Only part of the rows carry a size: once, few, many, or a class if the clone is expanded.

d_call clone_size j_call v_call cdr3_aa cdr3_nt
TRBD2 NA TRBJ2-2 TRBV11-2 CASSLGGLDFAGELFF TGTGCCAGCAGCTTAGGGGGACTAGATTTTGCCGGGGAGCTGTTTTTT
NA NA TRBJ1-2 TRBV5-1 CASSLAVGPNYGYTF TGCGCCAGCAGCTTGGCCGTCGGCCCTAACTATGGCTACACCTTC
NA NA TRBJ2-5 TRBV4-3 CASSQDLARRETQYF TGCGCCAGCAGCCAAGACCTAGCGCGACGGGAGACCCAGTACTTC
TRBD1 NA TRBJ2-1 TRBV5-1 CASSLEGQPYGEQFF TGCGCCAGCAGCCTCGAGGGACAGCCGTACGGTGAGCAGTTCTTC
NA NA TRBJ1-5 TRBV7-2 CASSLDPHVFGQPQHF TGTGCCAGCAGCCTTGACCCCCATGTATTTGGTCAGCCCCAGCATTTT
TRBD2 NA TRBJ2-1 TRBV4-1 CASSHGGTSGRFYNEQFF TGCGCCAGCAGCCACGGGGGGACTAGCGGGAGGTTTTACAATGAGCAGTTCTTC
NA NA TRBJ2-5 TRBV7-9 CASSLAGGRETQYF TGTGCCAGCAGCTTAGCAGGAGGGAGGGAGACCCAGTACTTC
NA NA TRBJ2-7 TRBV5-1 CASSSLQGLYEQYF TGCGCCAGCAGCTCTTTGCAGGGGTTGTACGAGCAGTACTTC
NA NA TRBJ2-5 TRBV11-3 CASSIGQSETQYF TGTGCCAGCAGCATTGGACAGAGTGAGACCCAGTACTTC
TRBD1 NA TRBJ2-3 TRBV5-1 CASSLGDRGSTDTQYF TGCGCCAGCAGCTTGGGGGACAGGGGGAGCACAGATACGCAGTATTTT
TRBD1 NA TRBJ2-7 TRBV6-5 CASSSDRAYEQYF TGTGCCAGCAGCTCTGACAGGGCGTACGAGCAGTACTTC
NA NA TRBJ1-2 TRBV29-1 CSVVTGAGGYTF TGCAGCGTCGTCACGGGGGCAGGGGGCTACACCTTC
TRBD2 NA TRBJ2-5 TRBV4-1 CASSQPSPGLGEKETQYF TGCGCCAGCAGCCAGCCGTCCCCAGGACTAGGGGAAAAAGAGACCCAGTACTTC
TRBD2 NA TRBJ2-7 TRBV5-6 CASSFLGLAGDEQYF TGTGCCAGCAGCTTTTTGGGACTAGCGGGAGACGAGCAGTACTTC
TRBD2 NA TRBJ2-7 TRBV7-2 CASSTPRRGGRALYEQYF TGTGCCAGCAGCACGCCCCGGAGGGGCGGGAGGGCCCTCTACGAGCAGTACTTC
TRBD1 NA TRBJ2-4 TRBV19 CASSPQGVAKNIQYF TGTGCCAGTAGTCCACAGGGGGTAGCCAAAAACATTCAGTACTTC
NA NA TRBJ2-2 TRBV15 CATSSGYDTGELFF TGTGCCACCAGCAGCGGTTATGACACCGGGGAGCTGTTTTTT
NA NA TRBJ1-1 TRBV9 CASSPNPLNTEAFF TGTGCCAGCAGCCCGAACCCTTTAAACACTGAAGCTTTCTTT
NA NA TRBJ2-2 TRBV7-2 CASSAGTLGGELFF TGTGCCAGCAGCGCCGGGACCCTCGGCGGGGAGCTGTTTTTT
TRBD1 NA TRBJ2-7 TRBV5-5 CASFLPGQGTYEQYF TGTGCCAGCTTTCTGCCGGGACAGGGTACATACGAGCAGTACTTC
NA NA TRBJ2-3 TRBV10-3 CAISGDGGGTQYF TGTGCCATCAGCGGGGATGGTGGGGGCACGCAGTATTTT
NA once TRBJ1-3 TRBV28 CATPGDTTYF TGTGCCACCCCCGGGGACACGACATATTTT
NA NA TRBJ2-3 TRBV7-2 CASSLVHQDTQYF TGTGCCAGCAGCTTAGTCCATCAAGATACGCAGTATTTT
NA NA TRBJ2-7 TRBV30 CAWSKDGGEQYF TGTGCCTGGAGTAAAGATGGGGGGGAGCAGTACTTC